These T cell receptor beta chains were read from a single sample in a study of blood T cell repertoires in COVID-19. Only in-frame clones appear in the TCRdb table, and some are missing; sequencing was by immunoSEQ multiplex PCR. The sample holds under 300,000 clones, 70% to 90% seen once. Sequences were obtained from PBMCs or T cells enriched from blood (not recorded which). Source of these receptors: a woman aged 50 to 65 who had been exposed to COVID-19. Both conserved end residues are part of each CDR3. The D gene is left open where the match is weak. Some rows have no size entry. The others give once, few or many, or a class for an expanded clone.

length	V	J	size	D	DNA	CDR3
16	TRBV9	TRBJ2-4	.	TRBD1	TGTGCCAGCAGCGGCCTGGGACAGGCTGGGGAAAACATTCAGTACTTC	CASSGLGQAGENIQYF
13	TRBV12-3/TRBV12-4	TRBJ1-1	.	.	TGTGCCAGCAGCCGGGGGTGGGGGAAAGAAGCTTTCTTT	CASSRGWGKEAFF
16	TRBV24-1	TRBJ1-1	.	.	TGTGCCACCAGTGATCCCCAGGGGTCGGAAAACACTGAAGCTTTCTTT	CATSDPQGSENTEAFF
13	TRBV7-9	TRBJ1-2	once	TRBD1	TGTGCCAGCAGCTCACAGGGGGACTATGGCTACACCTTC	CASSSQGDYGYTF
12	TRBV10-2	TRBJ1-1	.	TRBD1	TGCGCCAGTACAGGGGTGAACACTGAAGCTTTCTTT	CASTGVNTEAFF
14	TRBV24-1	TRBJ1-1	once	TRBD1	TGTGCCACCAGATCGGATACAGGGGCTGCTGAAGCTTTCTTT	CATRSDTGAAEAFF
13	TRBV6-6	TRBJ1-1	.	.	TGTGCCAGCAGTAACGTAGGAGACACTGAAGCTTTCTTT	CASSNVGDTEAFF
13	TRBV5-1	TRBJ1-1	.	.	TGCGCCAGCAGCTTGGAAGTAGCGACGTCGGCTTTCTTT	CASSLEVATSAFF
13	TRBV5-6	TRBJ2-3	.	.	TGTGCCAGCAGTACAACGGGAGCAGATACGCAGTATTTT	CASSTTGADTQYF
19	TRBV6-4	TRBJ2-2	.	TRBD2	TGTGCCAGCAGTGACTTGGGTCGGCGGCTAGCGGATAAATCCGGGGAGCTGTTTTTT	CASSDLGRRLADKSGELFF
12	TRBV5-6	TRBJ2-1	.	.	TGTGCCAGCAGCCACACAGGGAATGAGCAGTTCTTC	CASSHTGNEQFF
13	TRBV10-3	TRBJ1-1	.	.	TGTGCCATCCTCCGACAGGCGAACACTGAAGCTTTCTTT	CAILRQANTEAFF
14	TRBV19	TRBJ1-4	.	.	TGTGCCAGTAGTCCCCCGGGGGTACGAGAAAAACTGTTTTTT	CASSPPGVREKLFF
16	TRBV3-1/TRBV3-2	TRBJ1-6	.	TRBD1	TGTGCCAGCAGTCTACAGGGGATATCAGGGAATTCACCCCTCCACTTT	CASSLQGISGNSPLHF
13	TRBV27	TRBJ1-2	.	.	TGTGCCGCGGCCACAGGGTCCTCTGGCGGCTACACCTTC	CAAATGSSGGYTF
13	TRBV10-3	TRBJ2-5	once	.	TGTGCCATCAGTGAGTCTTCGGTAGAGACCCAGTACTTC	CAISESSVETQYF
15	TRBV24-1	TRBJ1-2	.	.	TGTGCCACCAGTGATTTAGGCGGTGCAAACATCGGCTACACCTTC	CATSDLGGANIGYTF
13	TRBV6-5	TRBJ2-7	.	TRBD1	TGTGCCAGCAGCCCCAGGGGGAGCTACAAGCAGTACTTC	CASSPRGSYKQYF
15	TRBV2	TRBJ2-2	.	.	TGTGCCAGCAGAGGATATCTCGGGAGCACCGGGGAGCTGTTTTTT	CASRGYLGSTGELFF
13	TRBV2	TRBJ1-3	.	.	TGTGCCAGCACAGGGCCGCACGGAAACACCATATATTTT	CASTGPHGNTIYF
15	TRBV30	TRBJ2-7	.	TRBD2	TGTGCCTGGAGTCCCACGGGACTAGCGGGGTTAGAGCAGTACTTC	CAWSPTGLAGLEQYF
11	TRBV28	TRBJ2-7	.	.	TGTGCCAGCAGTCCTTCCAGAGAGCAGTACTTC	CASSPSREQYF
13	TRBV30	TRBJ2-7	.	.	TGTGCCTGGAGTGTGGGGACTCTCTACGAGCAGTACTTC	CAWSVGTLYEQYF
12	TRBV19	TRBJ1-1	few	TRBD1	TGTGCCAGTAGTAGAGGGACAGGCGAAGCTTTCTTT	CASSRGTGEAFF
10	TRBV23-1	TRBJ1-5	.	.	TGCGCCCCAGCAGGGCAGCCCCAGCATTTT	CAPAGQPQHF
16	TRBV11-2	TRBJ2-7	.	.	TGTGCCAGCAGCCTCTCGACGGGACACTCCTCCTACGAGCAGTACTTC	CASSLSTGHSSYEQYF
18	TRBV7-9	TRBJ2-5	.	.	TGTGCCAGCAGCGGTAACCGGCGGGGGCTCGCCAGCGAGGAGACCCAGTACTTC	CASSGNRRGLASEETQYF
15	TRBV5-1	TRBJ2-2	.	.	TGCGCCAGCAGCTTTGGGGGCTCGAACACCGGGGAGCTGTTTTTT	CASSFGGSNTGELFF
14	TRBV2	TRBJ2-5	.	TRBD2	TGTGCCAGCAGGCCCAGGGAGGGTTCAGAGACCCAGTACTTC	CASRPREGSETQYF
15	TRBV7-2	TRBJ2-3	.	TRBD2	TGTGCCAGCAGCCGGGGGGGAAAGGGCACAGATACGCAGTATTTT	CASSRGGKGTDTQYF
13	TRBV12-3/TRBV12-4	TRBJ1-1	.	.	TGTGCCAGCAGTGGTAGGACTTACACTGAAGCTTTCTTT	CASSGRTYTEAFF
17	TRBV18	TRBJ1-1	few	.	TGTGCCAGCTCACTTTCCCTACAGGGACCAATGGGCACTGAAGCTTTCTTT	CASSLSLQGPMGTEAFF
16	TRBV5-1	TRBJ2-3	.	TRBD2	TGCGCCAGCAGCTTGGAACTAGCGGGGGGTTTAGATACGCAGTATTTT	CASSLELAGGLDTQYF
15	TRBV11-2	TRBJ2-3	.	.	TGTGCCAGCAGCCCCGGGGTTACAGAACTTACTACGCGGTATTTT	CASSPGVTELTTRYF
13	TRBV10-3	TRBJ1-4	.	.	TGTGCCATCAGTGAAGGGGGAAGAGAAAAACTGTTTTTT	CAISEGGREKLFF
12	TRBV29-1	TRBJ1-2	.	.	TGCAGCGTGCTAACAGGGCTTTGGGGCTACACCTTC	CSVLTGLWGYTF
13	TRBV29-1	TRBJ2-1	.	TRBD1	TGCAGCGTTGGGACAGGTGCCTACAATGAGCAGTTCTTC	CSVGTGAYNEQFF
16	TRBV5-4	TRBJ1-6	.	.	TGTGCCAGCAGCTTGGTCACAGTAGCCTATAATTCACCCCTCCACTTT	CASSLVTVAYNSPLHF
16	TRBV10-3	TRBJ2-5	.	.	TGTGCCATCAGTGAGGGCGGGGCTGGGTACCAAGAGACCCAGTACTTC	CAISEGGAGYQETQYF
15	TRBV11-2	TRBJ2-1	.	TRBD1	TGTGCCAGCAGCAAAACAGGGACAGGGATCCATGAGCAGTTCTTC	CASSKTGTGIHEQFF
16	TRBV7-9	TRBJ1-1	.	TRBD1	TGTGCCAGCAGCCCCGGGACAGGGCTTTTAGACACTGAAGCTTTCTTT	CASSPGTGLLDTEAFF
14	TRBV28	TRBJ1-5	.	.	TGTGCCAGCAGTTTTAGGGGGGGAGGTCAGCCCCAGCATTTT	CASSFRGGGQPQHF
12	TRBV2	TRBJ2-3	.	TRBD1	TGTGCCAGCAAGGGGGCTACAGATACGCAGTATTTT	CASKGATDTQYF
17	TRBV27	TRBJ2-1	.	.	TGTGCCAGCAGTTCTTCACTCCCTTGGGACATCTCCAATGAGCAGTTCTTC	CASSSSLPWDISNEQFF
15	TRBV9	TRBJ1-6	.	.	TGTGCCAGCAGCGTATATCCAGAAAATAATTCACCCCTCCACTTT	CASSVYPENNSPLHF
14	TRBV28	TRBJ1-5	.	.	TGTGCCAGCAGATACAGGGCGTCGAGTCAGCCCCAGCATTTT	CASRYRASSQPQHF
14	TRBV19	TRBJ2-7	.	.	TGTGCCAGCGCCCAAGGCAGGGGCTCCTACGAGCAGTACTTC	CASAQGRGSYEQYF
15	TRBV27	TRBJ1-4	.	.	TGTGCCAGCAGTTTAGATGGGAGGGGTGAGGAAAAACTGTTTTTT	CASSLDGRGEEKLFF
15	TRBV9	TRBJ1-3	.	.	TGTGCCAGCAGCCCAGAGGCCCGCTCTGGAAACACCATATATTTT	CASSPEARSGNTIYF
14	TRBV2	TRBJ1-1	.	.	TGTGCCAGCAGTGAGGGGGGTTGGCACACTGAAGCTTTCTTT	CASSEGGWHTEAFF
17	TRBV18	TRBJ1-2	.	TRBD1	TGTGCCAGCTCGCCGAGTAGACAGGGGCCCACTAACTATGGCTACACCTTC	CASSPSRQGPTNYGYTF
15	TRBV15	TRBJ1-5	.	.	TGTGCCACCAGCAGAGTGCAGGGAAGCAATCAGCCCCAGCATTTT	CATSRVQGSNQPQHF
14	TRBV9	TRBJ1-1	.	TRBD1	TGTGCCAGCAGCGTAGGGGGACAGGGGGTTGAAGCTTTCTTT	CASSVGGQGVEAFF
16	TRBV5-1	TRBJ2-1	.	.	TGCGCCAGCAGCTCTTCTAGCGTGAGCTCCTACAATGAGCAGTTCTTC	CASSSSSVSSYNEQFF
16	TRBV7-9	TRBJ1-6	.	.	TGTGCCAGCAGCTCGCCAGGGTTCGACGGGAATTCACCCCTCCACTTT	CASSSPGFDGNSPLHF